Listed here are 32 T cell receptor beta chains from one sample, sequenced in a study of blood T cell repertoires in COVID-19. Method: immunoSEQ multiplex PCR; TCRdb's copy keeps in-frame clones and lacks some. The data contain approximately 340,000 clones, about 91% of them singletons. The specimen was peripheral blood. The receptors shown here come from a man in his thirties or forties with COVID-19, enrolled during active disease.

V is TRBV5-1 and J is TRBJ2-3; TRBD2 might be the D (6 bases). The germline V and J ends were trimmed by 3 bases and 4 bases, with 15 bases remaining between them. In germline, CDR1 is SGHRS, CDR2 YFSETQ. CDR3 length: 15 amino acids. As DNA, the CDR3 is TGCGCCAGCAGCTATTGGGGGGTAGCTTCAGATACGCAGTATTTT. Translating it yields CASSYWGVASDTQYF.

This chain uses TRBV4-2 with TRBJ1-2, with 7 bases fitting TRBD1. There are 17 residues in the CDR3. With V trimmed by 4 bases and J by 1 base, 12 bases remained unmatched. Per the germline V gene, CDR1 is LGHNA and CDR2 is YNFKEQ. The CDR3, as DNA: TGTGCCAGCAGCCGAACGAGGGGAGGACAGGATAACTATGGCTACACCTTC. Amino acid sequence: CASSRTRGGQDNYGYTF.

This clone was found once. The chain employs TRBV6-5 and TRBJ2-7, with TRBD2 identical over 8 bases. The CDR3 has 15 residues. With 2 bases clipped from V and 3 bases from J, the junction kept 6 bases outside the gene matches. The germline V gene encodes CDR1 MNHEY and CDR2 SVGAGI. The CDR3 bases are TGTGCCAGCAGTTACGGAGCGGGAGAAAACTACGAGCAGTACTTC. Protein sequence: CASSYGAGENYEQYF.

V is TRBV4-3 and J is TRBJ2-1, with 7 bases fitting TRBD1. The trim removed 0 bases at V and 4 bases at J, leaving 3 bases unmatched. Germline assignment: CDR1 LGHNA and CDR2 YSLEER. The CDR3 extends over 15 amino acids. The CDR3 sequence: CASSQDGQEYNEQFF. DNA of the CDR3: TGCGCCAGCAGCCAAGATGGACAGGAATACAATGAGCAGTTCTTC.

The chain joins TRBV28 to TRBJ1-4, with TRBD1 matching 9 bases. The CDR3 runs to 14 residues. The V gene's germline CDR1 is MDHEN and CDR2 SYDVKM. Trimming took 7 bases from V and 8 from J; bases not matched to a gene: 8. For the CDR3, the DNA is TGTGCCAGCAACTCCGGGACAGGGCCGGAAAAACTGTTTTTT. Translating gives CASNSGTGPEKLFF. Filled out from reference TRBV28 and TRBJ1-4, the complete variable domain reads DVKVTQSSRYLVKRTGEKVFLECVQDMDHENMFWYRQDPGLGLRLIYFSYDVKMKEKGDIPEGYSVSREKKERFSLILESASTNQTSMYLCASNSGTGPEKLFFGSGTQLSVL.

The chain carries TRBV5-4 and TRBJ2-1, with 9 positions matching TRBD1. Germline assignment: CDR1 SGHNT and CDR2 YYREEE (reference sequence). The J segment lost 12 bases and the V segment lost 0 bases, leaving 4 bases of the junction unmatched. This CDR3 comprises 13 residues. CDR3 coding DNA: TGTGCCAGCAGCTTGGAGGACAGGGGCGGGCAGTTCTTC. It translates to CASSLEDRGGQFF.

The rearrangement uses TRBV7-3 and TRBJ2-3; 8 bases fit TRBD1. The CDR3 runs 16 residues. The J segment lost 1 base and the V segment lost 5 bases, leaving 8 bases of the junction unmatched. Germline lookup yields CDR1 SGHTA and CDR2 FQGTGA. CDR3 region: CASSGEGQGGTDTQYF. CDR3 DNA sequence: TGTGCCAGCAGCGGGGAAGGACAGGGTGGCACAGATACGCAGTATTTT.

This clone has a single count. The chain is built from TRBV29-1 and TRBJ2-7; D gene unclear. This CDR3 region has 13 residues. Germline V CDR1 and CDR2: SQVTM, ANQGSEA. With 4 bases removed from V and 0 bases from J, the gap between germline ends came to 10 bases. The CDR3 sequence is CSVGSGSSYEQYF. Here the CDR3 DNA reads TGCAGCGTTGGATCGGGTTCCTCCTACGAGCAGTACTTC.

A word on this clone: At the DNA level, this CDR3 is encoded by other sequences in the same sample as well. The V call is TRBV19, the J call TRBJ2-2, with 10 positions matching TRBD2. The V segment lost 2 bases and the J segment 8 bases; nucleotides outside the gene matches: 2. This CDR3 is built from 14 residues. Germline CDR1 reads LNHDA; CDR2 reads SQIVND (reference sequence). CDR3 sequence (DNA): TGTGCCAGTAGTATAACTAGCGGGACGGGGGAGCTGTTTTTT. It yields the protein CASSITSGTGELFF.

The table lists this clone with a few counts. This chain links TRBV7-8 with TRBJ2-1, with D perhaps TRBD2 (6 bases). V was clipped by 5 bases and J by 1 base, with 12 bases between them. Germline values: CDR1 SGHVS, CDR2 FQNEAQ. This CDR3 is 15 amino acids long. CDR3 coding DNA: TGTGCCAGCAGCGATCGGCGGGAATCCTACAATGAGCAGTTCTTC. Amino acids: CASSDRRESYNEQFF.

The rearrangement links TRBV14 to TRBJ2-7; the D gene is possibly TRBD1 (5 bases). This CDR3 spans 15 amino acids. Deletions cut 1 base from V and 1 base from J, with 11 bases between. CDR1 is SGHDN, CDR2 FVKESK, per germline. DNA for the CDR3: TGTGCCAGCAGCCAAGGGCAGGGTGGGTCCTACGAGCAGTACTTC. This gives the protein CASSQGQGGSYEQYF.

CDR3 sequence reads: CASSHAGMNTEAFF. The CDR3 DNA reads as TGTGCCAGTAGCCACGCGGGGATGAACACTGAAGCTTTCTTT. The rearrangement uses TRBV19 and TRBJ1-1; D is unclear. The germline gives CDR1 LNHDA, CDR2 SQIVND (reference sequence). This CDR3 comprises 14 residues. Trimming pared 6 bases from V and 0 bases from J, leaving 11 bases between.

This chain joins TRBV5-1 and TRBJ2-5, with D perhaps matching TRBD1 (5 bases). Trimming stripped 0 bases from V and 2 bases from J, with 11 bases between. The CDR3 runs to 15 residues. Germline CDR1 is SGHRS and CDR2 is YFSETQ. CDR3 protein: CASSLELTVQETQYF. As DNA, the CDR3 is TGCGCCAGCAGCTTGGAGTTGACAGTTCAAGAGACCCAGTACTTC.

The chain uses TRBV7-3 and TRBJ2-3; the D gene is possibly TRBD1 (6 bases). The V end was cut by 4 bases, the J end by 6 bases, with 17 bases between. The CDR3 loop spans 15 amino acids. Germline CDR1 and CDR2: SGHTA and FQGTGA. DNA of the CDR3: TGTGCCAGCAGCTCCCAGGCCATGGGGGCGGATACGCAGTATTTT. This gives the protein CASSSQAMGADTQYF.

The chain recombines TRBV28 with TRBJ1-2, with 7 bases lining up with TRBD1. This CDR3 region has 14 residues. CDR1 and CDR2 from the germline V gene are MDHEN and SYDVKM. J gave up 1 base and V 7 bases, and 6 bases lay outside the gene matches. This CDR3 is CASTGTAFNYGYTF. DNA for the CDR3: TGTGCCAGCACCGGGACAGCTTTTAACTATGGCTACACCTTC.

The chain links TRBV21-1 to TRBJ1-3; the D call in the table, TRBD1, was not verified against the DNA. TRBV21-1 is flagged as a pseudogene. The CDR3 is 20 residues long. The CDR3 nucleotides read TGTGCCAGCAGCAAATTTTCCCGGGACAGACATATTTTCTCTGGAAACACCATATATTTT. Amino acid sequence: CASSKFSRDRHIFSGNTIYF.

The V and J genes are TRBV7-9 and TRBJ2-7; 9 bases are shared with TRBD1. From germline, CDR1 is SEHNR and CDR2 FQNEAQ (reference sequence). The CDR3 totals 15 residues. The trim removed 4 bases at V and 4 bases at J, leaving 8 bases unmatched. The CDR3 protein is CASSSLGDRDYEQYF. Written as DNA, the CDR3 is TGTGCCAGCAGCTCCCTGGGGGACAGGGATTACGAGCAGTACTTC.

The chain couples TRBV18 to TRBJ1-3, with D unresolved. Germline loops: CDR1 KGHSH, CDR2 LQKENI. V was shortened by 4 bases and J by 5 bases, with 21 bases between the two germline ends. The CDR3 totals 17 residues. CDR3 in amino acids: CASSLDAGNLGRNTIYF. The DNA for the CDR3 is TGTGCCAGCTCACTGGACGCCGGGAACCTCGGGCGAAACACCATATATTTT. The full variable domain, completed using reference TRBV18 and TRBJ1-3, is NAGVMQNPRHLVRRRGQEARLRCSPMKGHSHVYWYRQLPEEGLKFMVYLQKENIIDESGMPKERFSAEFPKEGPSILRIQQVVRGDSAAYFCASSLDAGNLGRNTIYFGEGSWLTVV.

The chain is built from TRBV7-2 and TRBJ2-7, with 7 bases that match TRBD2. Per germline, CDR1 SGHTA and CDR2 FQGNSA. The junction had 7 bases not matched to a gene; V was cut back by 5 bases and J by 0 bases. This CDR3 comprises 15 residues. This CDR3 is CASSVSGGSSYEQYF. The CDR3 bases are TGTGCCAGCAGCGTTTCGGGCGGGAGCTCCTACGAGCAGTACTTC.

J is TRBJ1-2 and V is TRBV11-2; TRBD1 aligns across 9 bases. Per the germline V gene, CDR1 is SGHAT and CDR2 is FQNNGV. This CDR3 region has 14 residues. V lost 3 bases to trimming and J lost 2 bases; unmatched junction nucleotides: 1. This chain's CDR3 is CASSFGQGNYGYTF. CDR3 DNA sequence: TGTGCCAGCAGCTTCGGACAGGGGAACTATGGCTACACCTTC.

V usage is TRBV19 and J usage is TRBJ1-5; TRBD1 might be the D (5 bases). V was trimmed by 8 bases and J by 7 bases, leaving 15 bases between them. This CDR3 contains 13 residues. Germline CDR1 and CDR2: LNHDA and SQIVND (reference sequence). CDR3 amino acids: CASSPGVRQPQHF. The CDR3 nucleotides read TGTGCCAGTTCCCCGGGGGTGAGACAGCCCCAGCATTTT.

This clone was seen once. The rearrangement links TRBV19 to TRBJ2-5; D not resolved. V was trimmed by 5 bases and J by 1 base, leaving 8 bases between them. The length of the CDR3 is 13 residues. CDR1 and CDR2 (germline): LNHDA, SQIVND (reference sequence). The CDR3: CASSFVPQETQYF. The CDR3 nucleotides read TGTGCCAGTAGTTTCGTCCCCCAAGAGACCCAGTACTTC.

The CDR3 nucleotides read TGTGCCACCAGCAGAGATCGAGGACTAGCGGGAGCCTACAATGAGCAGTTCTTC. It yields the protein CATSRDRGLAGAYNEQFF. The chain uses TRBV15 and TRBJ2-1; TRBD2 matches at 13 bases. CDR3 length: 18 residues. V lost 0 bases, J lost 2 bases, and 4 bases stayed unmatched. CDR1 LNHNV and CDR2 YYDKDF come from the germline V gene (reference sequence).

The CDR3 DNA sequence: TGTGCCAGCAGCTTGAATCCGGCAGGGACCTACGAGCAGTACTTC. Protein product: CASSLNPAGTYEQYF. The chain employs TRBV7-3 and TRBJ2-7, with a weak D call TRBD1 (5 bases). The CDR3 loop spans 15 amino acids. Trimming removed 3 bases from V and 2 bases from J, with 14 bases in between. Germline V lookup: CDR1 SGHTA, CDR2 FQGTGA.

The rearrangement joins TRBV19 to TRBJ1-1; D uncertain. The CDR3 has 16 residues. Trimming stripped 5 bases from V and 1 base from J, with 17 bases between. CDR1 LNHDA and CDR2 SQIVND come from the germline V gene (reference sequence). CDR3: CASSPPGNPTNTEAFF. CDR3 sequence (DNA): TGTGCCAGTAGTCCCCCCGGGAACCCGACGAACACTGAAGCTTTCTTT.

The V call is TRBV28, the J call TRBJ2-5, with unresolved D. Germline CDR1 and CDR2: MDHEN and SYDVKM. Trimming removed 5 bases at V and 5 bases at J, with 18 bases between. CDR3 size: 15 residues. The CDR3 DNA reads as TGTGCCAGCAGTCTTCCCGGGTGGATGGAGGAGACCCAGTACTTC. This sequence encodes CASSLPGWMEETQYF.

V gene TRBV7-9 combines with J gene TRBJ2-3; 9 bases line up with TRBD1. The CDR3 spans 19 residues. Germline CDR1 is SEHNR and CDR2 is FQNEAQ (reference sequence). J lost 2 bases, V lost 0 bases, and 12 bases had no gene match. The CDR3 here is CASSLAYGQGTHSTDTQYF. Here the CDR3 DNA reads TGTGCCAGCAGCTTAGCGTATGGACAGGGGACACATTCCACAGATACGCAGTATTTT.

V is TRBV7-9 and J is TRBJ1-4; no clear D gene. Germline loops: CDR1 SEHNR, CDR2 FQNEAQ (reference sequence). Trimming took 1 base from V and 0 from J, leaving 6 bases between them. The CDR3 is 15 residues long. The CDR3 bases are TGTGCCAGCAGCTTAGAAGGAGCAACTAATGAAAAACTGTTTTTT. Protein: CASSLEGATNEKLFF.

Here the CDR3 reads CASSLSGQGYGQPQHF. CDR3 nucleotides: TGTGCCAGCAGTTTAAGTGGACAGGGTTATGGACAGCCCCAGCATTTT. The gene calls are TRBV28 and TRBJ1-5; 8 nucleotides match TRBD1. This CDR3 contains 16 residues. Trimming at V came to 2 bases and at J to 7 bases, leaving 10 bases not matched to a gene. The germline V gene encodes CDR1 MDHEN and CDR2 SYDVKM.

The rearrangement joins TRBV19 to TRBJ2-7; 12 bases align to TRBD2. The CDR3 runs 15 residues. Germline loops: CDR1 LNHDA, CDR2 SQIVND (reference sequence). V trimming: 4 bases; J trimming: 1 base; junction bases outside the gene matches: 2. The CDR3 DNA reads as TGTGCCAGTAGTAGGACTAGCGGGGTTTCCTACGAGCAGTACTTC. Protein sequence: CASSRTSGVSYEQYF.

The chain uses TRBV7-2 and TRBJ2-1; 9 nucleotides match TRBD1. V gave up 6 bases and J gave up 7 bases; unmatched junction bases: 7. This CDR3 has 14 residues. Looked up from germline, CDR1 is SGHTA and CDR2 is FQGNSA. The CDR3 DNA sequence: TGTGCCAGCAGAGATAACAGGGGGCTTAATGAGCAGTTCTTC. This gives the protein CASRDNRGLNEQFF.

The chain recombines TRBV28 with TRBJ1-1; no clear D gene. V lost 7 bases to trimming and J lost 0 bases, with 3 bases between them. Germline V gives CDR1 MDHEN, CDR2 SYDVKM. This CDR3 contains 11 residues. CDR3 DNA: TGTGCCAGCACCGTGAACACTGAAGCTTTCTTT. It is translated as CASTVNTEAFF. The entire variable domain, with the rest obtained from reference TRBV28 and TRBJ1-1, is as follows: DVKVTQSSRYLVKRTGEKVFLECVQDMDHENMFWYRQDPGLGLRLIYFSYDVKMKEKGDIPEGYSVSREKKERFSLILESASTNQTSMYLCASTVNTEAFFGQGTRLTVV.